This entry features one TCR beta chain sequence. This clone's antigen is unknown. No much larger clonotype is one base removed from it; base qualities were not supplied. This sample was taken from a study of cytomegalovirus exposure and HLA in healthy donors (dated by TCRdb to the late 2010s). The study in broad terms: According to a later analysis, one platform produced both the roughly 110 validation repertoires and the approximately 600 repertoires of the first cohort. The study aimed to test whether cataloging public T cell receptors could reveal signatures of past pathogen exposure. A separate validation cohort of 100 to 150 different subjects was used in addition to the 666-subject first cohort. The study combined high-throughput TCR immunosequencing, statistical association of individual TCRs with disease status, and machine learning to predict cytomegalovirus infection status. General conclusions and limits of the study: In a later analysis, TCRs clustered in the first cohort were found to also tend to co-occur in the roughly 130 validation repertoires, with about 93% of cluster scores above 0. The authors suggested that the approach could potentially be extended to other disease states and immunological phenotypes. A few of the identified cytomegalovirus-associated TCR beta chains were confirmed in vitro to be specific for cytomegalovirus antigens. Most TCR sequences were observed very rarely across donors, whereas some public TCRs were present in many individuals. The validation cohort had no HLA typing available for a later analysis, so co-occurrence within that cohort was assessed over all 110 or so repertoires. The classifier was reported to diagnose cytomegalovirus status with high specificity and sensitivity in both the original cohort and the validation cohort. The study gave a list of some 150 TCR beta chains associated with cytomegalovirus.

Trimming at the junction amounts to 0 bases on V and 4 bases on J, and the germline ends lie 21 bases apart. Measured from the cysteine to the phenylalanine, the CDR3 is 17 residues long. Only the CDR3 portion is preserved as DNA: 51 bases, with reading frame beginning at the first base. CDR1 and CDR2 are read off the germline V gene as SQVTM and ANQGSEA. The method behind the library was the immunoSEQ multiplex PCR assay. Per the authors' processing: A statistical classification framework was built for diagnosing cytomegalovirus status from the catalog of TCR beta chain sequences. TCRdb retrieved this table from immuneACCESS and kept in-frame rearrangements only. Not all clones are present; in checked studies, unresolved V genes account for under half, and no reason is known for the remainder. That table gives V, J and clone size, and the DNA gave D and trimming. The sample table contains about 120,000 clones; only one count was recorded for 85% to 90% of them. Under 2.5% of the sample lies in the top ten.

The donors belonged to the validation cohort of roughly 120 subjects, which was separate from the 666-subject first cohort. The material sequenced was PBMCs. This chain joins TRBV29-1 to TRBJ1-2; perhaps TRBD1 is the D gene, with 5 bases matching. The receptor comes from a woman aged 25 to 39 in good health and CMV-seronegative. The CDR3 corresponds to CSVEDHSAQGKRYGYTF. The DNA reads as follows: TGCAGCGTTGAAGATCATTCGGCGCAGGGCAAGCGCTATGGCTACACCTTC.